Each of the 15 T cell receptor beta chains below was sequenced from the same sample in a study of blood T cell repertoires in COVID-19. TCRdb's copy holds only in-frame clones and misses some; the assay was immunoSEQ multiplex PCR. The repertoire holds some 110,000 clones, with less than 90% as singletons. The sequenced material came from peripheral blood. These receptors were taken from a man aged 25 to 40 with acute or convalescent COVID-19.

This sequence joins TRBV9 and TRBJ1-2; possible D gene TRBD1, 5 bases. The CDR3 consists of 15 residues. CDR1 SGDLS and CDR2 YYNGEE come from the germline V gene. Trimming pared 7 bases from V and 4 bases from J, leaving 20 bases between. CDR3 residues: CASATSGGGAYGYTF. In DNA, the CDR3 is TGTGCCAGCGCCACGAGTGGGGGAGGGGCCTATGGCTACACCTTC. Full variable domain (missing parts from reference TRBV9 and TRBJ1-2): DSGVTQTPKHLITATGQRVTLRCSPRSGDLSVYWYQQSLDQGLQFLIQYYNGEERAKGNILERFSAQQFPDLHSELNLSSLELGDSALYFCASATSGGGAYGYTFGSGTRLTVV.

V is TRBV6-5 and J is TRBJ2-7; possibly TRBD1 for D (5 bases). Germline loops: CDR1 MNHEY, CDR2 SVGAGI. The ends were cut back, 8 bases at V and 4 bases at J, with 18 bases in the middle. There are 14 residues in the CDR3. CDR3 sequence reads: CASEFRAGHYEQYF. For the CDR3, the DNA is TGTGCCAGCGAGTTCAGGGCAGGGCATTACGAGCAGTACTTC.

Concerning this clone: One end of the junction fails to match germline, which may point to a read error. V and J are TRBV25-1 and TRBJ2-5; TRBD2 aligns across 8 bases. CDR1 is MGHDK and CDR2 is SYGVNS in the germline V gene. The CDR3 spans 14 residues. The CDR3, as DNA: TGTGCCAGCATTGAATACGGGGGGGTAGAGACCCAGTACTTC. Translating it yields CASIEYGGVETQYF.

V gene TRBV7-3 combines with J gene TRBJ2-5, with a weak D call TRBD1 (6 bases). The CDR3 has 12 residues. Germline-derived CDR1 and CDR2 are SGHTA and FQGTGA. V lost 5 bases and J 5 bases, leaving 9 bases between the germline ends. CDR3 nucleotide sequence: TGTGCCAGCAGCCGAAGGGGGGAGACCCAGTACTTC. This codes for CASSRRGETQYF.

The chain uses TRBV6-5 and TRBJ1-5, with D possibly being TRBD1 (5 bases). CDR3 length: 16 amino acids. Germline V CDR1 and CDR2: MNHEY, SVGAGI. V lost 0 bases to trimming and J lost 2 bases, with 11 bases between them. Written as DNA, the CDR3 is TGTGCCAGCAGTTACTCGTGGGGAGGGGGCAATCAGCCCCAGCATTTT. This sequence encodes CASSYSWGGGNQPQHF.

The chain uses TRBV7-9 and TRBJ1-2; 7 nucleotides line up with TRBD1. Germline V gene lookup returns CDR1 SEHNR and CDR2 FQNEAQ (reference sequence). This CDR3 spans 17 amino acids. J lost 2 bases, V lost 2 bases, and 11 bases had no gene match. The CDR3 loop is CASSLWVDREGNYGYTF. The DNA for the CDR3 is TGTGCCAGCAGCTTATGGGTCGACAGGGAAGGGAACTATGGCTACACCTTC.

This clone was detected a few times. Within the sample, other DNA sequences also encode this same CDR3. This chain links TRBV5-6 with TRBJ2-7; 11 bases are shared with TRBD2. The junction had 7 bases not matched to a gene; V was cut back by 4 bases and J by 4 bases. CDR1 and CDR2 from the germline V gene are SGHDT and YYEEEE. CDR3 size: 15 residues. This CDR3 is CASSRLAGGTYEQYF. The CDR3, as DNA: TGTGCCAGCAGCCGGCTAGCGGGGGGAACTTACGAGCAGTACTTC.

V is TRBV25-1 and J is TRBJ2-1, with TRBD1 matching over 8 bases. J lost 5 bases, V lost 6 bases, and 3 bases had no gene match. Germline CDR1 is MGHDK and CDR2 is SYGVNS. The CDR3 totals 13 residues. Here the CDR3 DNA reads TGTGCCAGCAGACAGGGGGGAGACAATGAGCAGTTCTTC. This codes for CASRQGGDNEQFF.

The gene calls are TRBV29-1 and TRBJ1-2; 11 bases fit TRBD1. Per the germline V gene, CDR1 is SQVTM and CDR2 is ANQGSEA. J was trimmed by 4 bases and V by 4 bases; bases with no gene match: 8. The CDR3 has 15 residues. The CDR3 sequence is CSVVERDRGFYGYTF. The CDR3 nucleotides are TGCAGCGTTGTTGAACGGGACAGGGGGTTCTATGGCTACACCTTC.

This clone occurred a few times. V is TRBV7-8 and J is TRBJ2-3, with TRBD2 matching 10 bases. Germline-derived CDR1 and CDR2 are SGHVS and FQNEAQ. V gave up 2 bases and J gave up 6 bases; unmatched junction bases: 8. There are 16 residues in the CDR3. The CDR3 sequence: CASSLKLQAGGDTQYF. Written as DNA, the CDR3 is TGTGCCAGCAGCTTAAAACTCCAAGCGGGGGGGGATACGCAGTATTTT.

Comment on this clone: Other DNA variants within this sample encode the same CDR3. The rearrangement uses TRBV7-3 and TRBJ2-2; 14 bases map to TRBD2. The CDR3 has 16 amino acids. Germline-derived CDR1 and CDR2 are SGHTA and FQGTGA. V gave up 4 bases and J gave up 4 bases; unmatched junction bases: 2. Here the CDR3 reads CASSSGLAGATGELFF. The CDR3 nucleotides read TGTGCCAGCAGCTCGGGACTAGCGGGGGCCACCGGGGAGCTGTTTTTT.

This chain links TRBV6-6 with TRBJ2-7, with D perhaps matching TRBD2 (5 bases). CDR1 is MNHNY, CDR2 SVGAGI, per germline (reference sequence). Trimming removed 2 bases at V and 2 bases at J, with 16 bases between. This CDR3 is built from 16 residues. Here the CDR3 reads CASSYDRASYTYEQYF. DNA for the CDR3: TGTGCCAGCAGTTACGACCGGGCTAGCTACACCTACGAGCAGTACTTC.

This chain uses TRBV10-3 with TRBJ1-2; D is possibly TRBD1 (6 bases). Germline CDR1 reads ENHRY; CDR2 reads SYGVKD. V was clipped by 4 bases and J by 6 bases, with 21 bases between them. The CDR3 sequence is 16 residues long. The CDR3 is CAISGASQGEENGYTF. CDR3 coding DNA: TGTGCCATCAGTGGGGCTTCACAGGGCGAGGAGAATGGCTACACCTTC.

This clone was observed at least ten times. The V call is TRBV6-4, the J call TRBJ2-1; D gene ambiguous. Germline loops: CDR1 MRHNA, CDR2 SNTAGT. V dropped 0 bases and J dropped 10 bases, with 10 bases sitting between them. The CDR3 loop spans 13 amino acids. The CDR3 DNA sequence: TGTGCCAGCAGTGACTCGAGTGCGGCCGAGCAGTTCTTC. Translated, it gives CASSDSSAAEQFF.

The chain employs TRBV19 and TRBJ1-4; 7 positions match TRBD1. The V segment lost 3 bases and the J segment 8 bases; nucleotides outside the gene matches: 9. This CDR3 is 15 amino acids long. CDR1 and CDR2 from the germline V gene are LNHDA and SQIVND (reference sequence). CDR3 bases: TGTGCCAGTAGTATTTCAGGGGGAGAATACGAAAAACTGTTTTTT. Translating it yields CASSISGGEYEKLFF.